This T cell receptor beta chain was sequenced during a study of blood T cells in healthy people across ages. Per the germline V gene, CDR1 is MGHRA and CDR2 is YSYEKL. The CDR3 covers 15 residues. Trimming took 0 bases from V and 3 from J, leaving 11 bases between them. Primed by a sample-barcoded 5' primer and a J-beta primer mix, a second PCR proceeded for roughly 7 to 12 cycles. Each TCR beta cDNA got a 12-nucleotide random molecular identifier. TCRdb re-called the 5' RACE reads with MiXCR, one entry per CDR3 protein. This sample has 1.4 million or so distinct CDR3 sequences, with around 40% found just once.

The receptor's source is a young woman in good health. Material for sequencing was blood. This chain joins TRBV4-1 and TRBJ1-1, with TRBD1 as a possible D gene (6 bases). CDR3 DNA: TGCGCCAGCAGCCAAGATGCCAGGGGCTACACTGAAGCTTTCTTT. Encoded protein: CASSQDARGYTEAFF.